These T cell receptor beta chains were read from a single sample in a study of response to subunit inactivated influenza vaccine. TCRdb independently ran MiXCR on the RT-PCR reads; one entry per CDR3 protein. The data contain about 800,000 distinct CDR3 sequences, roughly 20% of them singletons. Sequenced material: PBMCs from blood, taken approximately 5 days after vaccination. These receptors came from a man between 50 and 59 years old who received an inactivated influenza vaccine. Each CDR3 is given with its conserved first and last residue. The D gene is left open where the match is weak. Rows give clone size only sometimes, using once, few, many, or a class for an expanded clone.

j_call: TRBJ2-7; d_call: .; v_call: TRBV11-2; clone_size: .; cdr3_length: 17; cdr3_aa: CASSGGLTGREIHEQYF; cdr3_nt: TGTGCCAGCAGCGGGGGGTTAACAGGGAGGGAAATACACGAGCAGTACTTC
j_call: TRBJ2-5; d_call: .; v_call: TRBV5-5; clone_size: .; cdr3_length: 15; cdr3_aa: CASSSQGMLRETQYF; cdr3_nt: TGTGCCAGCAGCTCACAGGGAATGCTTCGAGAGACCCAGTACTTC
j_call: TRBJ1-1; d_call: .; v_call: TRBV20-1; clone_size: .; cdr3_length: 12; cdr3_aa: CSAVQGIPEAFF; cdr3_nt: TGCAGTGCTGTTCAGGGGATCCCTGAAGCTTTCTTT
j_call: TRBJ1-6; d_call: .; v_call: TRBV6-6; clone_size: .; cdr3_length: 17; cdr3_aa: CASSYSGRQAGDSPLHF; cdr3_nt: TGTGCCAGCAGTTACTCGGGGAGACAGGCGGGAGATTCACCCCTCCACTTT
j_call: TRBJ2-1; d_call: TRBD2; v_call: TRBV7-7; clone_size: .; cdr3_length: 16; cdr3_aa: CASSSGLAGEGYEQFF; cdr3_nt: TGTGCCAGCAGCTCGGGACTAGCGGGCGAGGGTTATGAGCAGTTCTTC
j_call: TRBJ1-2; d_call: .; v_call: TRBV5-1; clone_size: many; cdr3_length: 13; cdr3_aa: CASSFRDFVGYTF; cdr3_nt: TGCGCCAGCAGCTTCCGGGACTTTGTTGGCTACACCTTC
j_call: TRBJ1-2; d_call: .; v_call: TRBV4-3; clone_size: .; cdr3_length: 14; cdr3_aa: CASSQDFPRAIYTF; cdr3_nt: TGCGCCAGCAGCCAAGATTTCCCCAGGGCAATCTACACCTTC
j_call: TRBJ2-1; d_call: TRBD2; v_call: TRBV5-6; clone_size: few; cdr3_length: 17; cdr3_aa: CASSSTEGLVGQVEQFF; cdr3_nt: TGTGCCAGCAGCTCAACGGAAGGACTAGTGGGTCAGGTAGAGCAGTTCTTC
j_call: TRBJ2-7; d_call: .; v_call: TRBV6-5; clone_size: few; cdr3_length: 11; cdr3_aa: CASRKDYEQYF; cdr3_nt: TGTGCCAGCAGGAAAGACTACGAGCAGTACTTC
j_call: TRBJ1-5; d_call: .; v_call: TRBV28; clone_size: .; cdr3_length: 16; cdr3_aa: CASRLGLARTNQPQHF; cdr3_nt: TGTGCCAGCAGACTGGGACTCGCTCGGACAAATCAGCCCCAGCATTTT
j_call: TRBJ1-2; d_call: .; v_call: TRBV3-1; clone_size: .; cdr3_length: 13; cdr3_aa: CASSQGSGYGYTF; cdr3_nt: TGTGCCAGCAGCCAAGGGTCAGGGTATGGCTACACCTTC
j_call: TRBJ1-1; d_call: .; v_call: TRBV10-3; clone_size: .; cdr3_length: 12; cdr3_aa: CAIKEVNTEAFF; cdr3_nt: TGTGCCATCAAGGAAGTGAACACTGAAGCTTTCTTT
j_call: TRBJ2-7; d_call: TRBD1; v_call: TRBV10-3; clone_size: few; cdr3_length: 13; cdr3_aa: CAIEDRATYEQYF; cdr3_nt: TGTGCCATCGAGGACAGGGCTACCTACGAGCAGTACTTC
j_call: TRBJ1-2; d_call: TRBD1; v_call: TRBV4-3; clone_size: few; cdr3_length: 17; cdr3_aa: CASSQEIYGTANYGYTF; cdr3_nt: TGCGCCAGCAGCCAAGAAATTTACGGGACAGCTAACTATGGCTACACCTTC
j_call: TRBJ2-7; d_call: .; v_call: TRBV4-2; clone_size: once; cdr3_length: 17; cdr3_aa: CASSQDFRAARDYEQYF; cdr3_nt: TGTGCCAGCAGCCAAGATTTTAGGGCAGCGAGAGACTACGAGCAGTACTTC
j_call: TRBJ2-7; d_call: .; v_call: TRBV28; clone_size: few; cdr3_length: 13; cdr3_aa: CASSDSLYYEQYF; cdr3_nt: TGTGCCAGCAGTGACAGCTTATACTACGAGCAGTACTTC
j_call: TRBJ2-5; d_call: .; v_call: TRBV6-1; clone_size: few; cdr3_length: 14; cdr3_aa: CASSDSGMQETQYF; cdr3_nt: TGTGCCAGCAGTGATTCAGGGATGCAAGAGACCCAGTACTTC
j_call: TRBJ2-5; d_call: .; v_call: TRBV29-1; clone_size: .; cdr3_length: 12; cdr3_aa: CSVERSRLPGDF; cdr3_nt: TGCAGCGTTGAACGCTCGAGATTACCCGGGGACTTC
j_call: TRBJ1-1; d_call: TRBD1; v_call: TRBV29-1; clone_size: many; cdr3_length: 16; cdr3_aa: CSANRQGARMNTEAFF; cdr3_nt: TGCAGCGCAAATCGACAGGGGGCCCGAATGAACACTGAAGCTTTCTTT
j_call: TRBJ2-3; d_call: .; v_call: TRBV7-6; clone_size: few; cdr3_length: 15; cdr3_aa: CASSLAGILRDTQYF; cdr3_nt: TGTGCCAGCAGCTTAGCAGGGATATTGCGGGATACGCAGTATTTT
j_call: TRBJ1-4; d_call: TRBD1; v_call: TRBV28; clone_size: few; cdr3_length: 15; cdr3_aa: CASSSTGTGVEKLFF; cdr3_nt: TGTGCCAGCAGTTCTACCGGGACAGGGGTTGAAAAACTGTTTTTT
j_call: TRBJ2-1; d_call: TRBD2; v_call: TRBV7-8; clone_size: .; cdr3_length: 15; cdr3_aa: CASSLLRGGVNEQFF; cdr3_nt: TGTGCCAGCAGCCTTCTGCGGGGGGGAGTCAATGAGCAGTTCTTC
j_call: TRBJ2-2; d_call: TRBD1; v_call: TRBV28; clone_size: .; cdr3_length: 16; cdr3_aa: CASSDPGQGRPGELFF; cdr3_nt: TGTGCCAGCAGTGACCCGGGACAGGGTCGTCCCGGGGAGCTGTTTTTT
j_call: TRBJ1-2; d_call: .; v_call: TRBV6-2/TRBV6-3; clone_size: .; cdr3_length: 15; cdr3_aa: CASSYDRNPSYGYTF; cdr3_nt: TGTGCCAGCAGTTACGATCGGAATCCCAGCTATGGCTACACCTTC
j_call: TRBJ2-1; d_call: .; v_call: TRBV6-2/TRBV6-3; clone_size: .; cdr3_length: 15; cdr3_aa: CASSLGLEAYNEQFF; cdr3_nt: TGTGCCAGCAGTCTGGGTCTCGAGGCCTACAATGAGCAGTTCTTC
j_call: TRBJ2-3; d_call: .; v_call: TRBV19; clone_size: few; cdr3_length: 12; cdr3_aa: CASSSSVNTQYF; cdr3_nt: TGTGCCAGTAGTTCTAGCGTGAATACGCAGTATTTT
j_call: TRBJ2-5; d_call: .; v_call: TRBV24-1; clone_size: .; cdr3_length: 13; cdr3_aa: CATSDLVKETQYF; cdr3_nt: TGTGCCACCAGTGATTTGGTAAAAGAGACCCAGTACTTC
j_call: TRBJ2-2; d_call: .; v_call: TRBV20-1; clone_size: .; cdr3_length: 13; cdr3_aa: CSASDSRTGELFF; cdr3_nt: TGCAGTGCTAGTGACTCCCGGACCGGGGAGCTGTTTTTT
j_call: TRBJ2-1; d_call: TRBD2; v_call: TRBV6-2/TRBV6-3; clone_size: once; cdr3_length: 15; cdr3_aa: CASSYWEGSSNEQCF; cdr3_nt: TGTGCCAGCAGTTACTGGGAGGGCTCCAGCAATGAGCAGTGCTTC
j_call: TRBJ1-1; d_call: .; v_call: TRBV5-1; clone_size: few; cdr3_length: 15; cdr3_aa: CASSLSDFENTEAFF; cdr3_nt: TGCGCCAGCAGCTTAAGTGACTTCGAGAACACTGAAGCTTTCTTT
j_call: TRBJ2-1; d_call: TRBD1; v_call: TRBV3-1; clone_size: .; cdr3_length: 19; cdr3_aa: CASSPRDRVSRVGGNEQFF; cdr3_nt: TGTGCCAGCAGCCCCCGGGACAGGGTCTCTCGGGTGGGGGGGAATGAGCAGTTCTTC
j_call: TRBJ2-3; d_call: .; v_call: TRBV11-1; clone_size: few; cdr3_length: 14; cdr3_aa: CASSPPTTADTQYF; cdr3_nt: TGTGCCAGCAGCCCCCCCACGACAGCAGATACGCAGTATTTT
j_call: TRBJ2-3; d_call: TRBD1; v_call: TRBV12-3/TRBV12-4; clone_size: few; cdr3_length: 16; cdr3_aa: CASSFVPGQGTDTQYF; cdr3_nt: TGTGCCAGCAGTTTTGTCCCCGGACAGGGGACAGATACGCAGTATTTT
j_call: TRBJ2-6; d_call: TRBD2; v_call: TRBV3-1; clone_size: .; cdr3_length: 18; cdr3_aa: CASSQGSGGPSGANVLTF; cdr3_nt: TGTGCCAGCAGCCAAGGTAGCGGGGGACCGTCTGGGGCCAACGTCCTGACTTTC
j_call: TRBJ2-7; d_call: TRBD2; v_call: TRBV6-1; clone_size: many; cdr3_length: 14; cdr3_aa: CASSRGGVGYEQYF; cdr3_nt: TGTGCCAGCAGCCGCGGGGGGGTCGGCTACGAGCAGTACTTC
j_call: TRBJ2-1; d_call: TRBD1; v_call: TRBV2; clone_size: few; cdr3_length: 14; cdr3_aa: CASKGDSSYNEQFF; cdr3_nt: TGTGCCAGCAAAGGGGACAGCTCCTACAATGAGCAGTTCTTC
j_call: TRBJ2-7; d_call: TRBD1; v_call: TRBV5-1; clone_size: many; cdr3_length: 14; cdr3_aa: CASTVGDRSYEQYF; cdr3_nt: TGCGCCAGCACCGTGGGGGACAGATCCTACGAGCAGTACTTC
j_call: TRBJ2-3; d_call: TRBD2; v_call: TRBV20-1; clone_size: few; cdr3_length: 14; cdr3_aa: CSATRLAGADTQYF; cdr3_nt: TGCAGTGCTACTAGACTAGCGGGAGCAGATACGCAGTATTTT
j_call: TRBJ2-2; d_call: TRBD2; v_call: TRBV7-8; clone_size: .; cdr3_length: 17; cdr3_aa: CASSFTGGGVNTGELFF; cdr3_nt: TGTGCCAGCAGCTTTACGGGGGGAGGGGTTAACACCGGGGAGCTGTTTTTT
j_call: TRBJ1-6; d_call: .; v_call: TRBV12-3/TRBV12-4; clone_size: .; cdr3_length: 13; cdr3_aa: CASRSDSYSPLHF; cdr3_nt: TGTGCCAGCAGGTCCGACAGTTACTCACCCCTCCACTTT
j_call: TRBJ2-1; d_call: TRBD2; v_call: TRBV29-1; clone_size: .; cdr3_length: 16; cdr3_aa: CSVEDRLAGVYNEQFF; cdr3_nt: TGCAGCGTTGAAGATAGACTAGCGGGAGTCTACAATGAGCAGTTCTTC
j_call: TRBJ2-7; d_call: .; v_call: TRBV21-1; clone_size: few; cdr3_length: 12; cdr3_aa: CASSKYRVEQYF; cdr3_nt: TGTGCCAGCAGCAAATACAGGGTCGAGCAGTACTTC
j_call: TRBJ2-1; d_call: TRBD2; v_call: TRBV29-1; clone_size: many; cdr3_length: 14; cdr3_aa: CSVERGLAGVEQFF; cdr3_nt: TGCAGCGTTGAAAGGGGACTAGCGGGGGTTGAGCAGTTCTTC
j_call: TRBJ2-7; d_call: .; v_call: TRBV7-2; clone_size: few; cdr3_length: 13; cdr3_aa: CASSLVVGAEQYF; cdr3_nt: TGTGCCAGCAGCTTAGTGGTGGGAGCCGAGCAGTACTTC
j_call: TRBJ2-3; d_call: TRBD2; v_call: TRBV4-3; clone_size: few; cdr3_length: 17; cdr3_aa: CASSQDQVAGVSDTQYF; cdr3_nt: TGCGCCAGCAGCCAAGATCAAGTAGCGGGGGTATCAGATACGCAGTATTTT
j_call: TRBJ2-2; d_call: .; v_call: TRBV20-1; clone_size: .; cdr3_length: 13; cdr3_aa: CSAAVTNTGELFF; cdr3_nt: TGCAGTGCCGCCGTTACGAACACCGGGGAGCTGTTTTTT
j_call: TRBJ2-1; d_call: .; v_call: TRBV4-3; clone_size: .; cdr3_length: 15; cdr3_aa: CASSFRDLMLDEQFF; cdr3_nt: TGCGCCAGCAGCTTCCGGGACCTAATGTTGGATGAGCAGTTCTTC
j_call: TRBJ1-4; d_call: .; v_call: TRBV4-2; clone_size: many; cdr3_length: 16; cdr3_aa: CASSQDGGRRGEKLFF; cdr3_nt: TGTGCCAGCAGCCAAGATGGGGGACGGAGAGGTGAAAAACTGTTTTTT
j_call: TRBJ1-2; d_call: TRBD1; v_call: TRBV5-1; clone_size: .; cdr3_length: 14; cdr3_aa: CASSLLGQGYGYTF; cdr3_nt: TGCGCCAGCAGCTTGCTGGGACAGGGGTATGGCTACACCTTC
j_call: TRBJ2-7; d_call: .; v_call: TRBV30; clone_size: .; cdr3_length: 12; cdr3_aa: CAWSRTSYEQYF; cdr3_nt: TGTGCCTGGAGTCGGACATCTTACGAGCAGTACTTC
j_call: TRBJ1-1; d_call: .; v_call: TRBV5-1; clone_size: .; cdr3_length: 14; cdr3_aa: CASSLVFMNTEAFF; cdr3_nt: TGCGCCAGCAGCTTGGTGTTCATGAACACTGAAGCTTTCTTT